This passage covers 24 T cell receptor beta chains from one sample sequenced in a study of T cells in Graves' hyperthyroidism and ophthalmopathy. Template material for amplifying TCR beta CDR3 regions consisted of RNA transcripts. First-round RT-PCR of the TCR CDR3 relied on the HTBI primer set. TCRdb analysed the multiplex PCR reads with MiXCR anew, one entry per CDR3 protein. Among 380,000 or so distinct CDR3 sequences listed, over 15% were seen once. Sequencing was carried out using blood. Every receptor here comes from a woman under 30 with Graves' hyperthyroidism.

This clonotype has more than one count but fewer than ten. Here the CDR3 DNA reads TGTGCCAGCAGCCCTGAGGCGGGAGTCAATCAGCCCCAGCATTTT. Encoded protein: CASSPEAGVNQPQHF. V is TRBV9 and J is TRBJ1-5; unclear D gene. Trimming took 4 bases from V and 3 from J, leaving 14 bases between them. The germline gives CDR1 SGDLS, CDR2 YYNGEE. The CDR3 is 15 residues long. The full variable domain, with the rest looked up from reference TRBV9 and TRBJ1-5, is DSGVTQTPKHLITATGQRVTLRCSPRSGDLSVYWYQQSLDQGLQFLIQYYNGEERAKGNILERFSAQQFPDLHSELNLSSLELGDSALYFCASSPEAGVNQPQHFGDGTRLSIL.

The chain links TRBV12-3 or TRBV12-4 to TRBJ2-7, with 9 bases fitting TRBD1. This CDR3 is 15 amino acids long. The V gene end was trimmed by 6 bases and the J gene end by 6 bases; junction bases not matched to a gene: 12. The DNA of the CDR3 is TGTGCCAGCAGGAAGAGACAGGGGGACTACGTCGAGCAGTACTTC. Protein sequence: CASRKRQGDYVEQYF.

The CDR3 here is CASSGWHHEQYF. The CDR3 bases are TGTGCCAGCAGTGGGTGGCACCACGAGCAGTACTTC. The chain combines TRBV12-3 or TRBV12-4 with TRBJ2-7; D unclear. V was shortened by 5 bases and J by 5 bases, with 10 bases between the two germline ends. The CDR3 totals 12 residues.

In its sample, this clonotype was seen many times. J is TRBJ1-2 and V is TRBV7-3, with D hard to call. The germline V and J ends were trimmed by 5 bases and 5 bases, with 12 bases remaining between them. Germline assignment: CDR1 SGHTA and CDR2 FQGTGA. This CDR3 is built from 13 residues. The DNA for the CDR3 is TGTGCCAGCAGCGTGTCGCAAGGTTATGGCTACACCTTC. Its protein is CASSVSQGYGYTF.

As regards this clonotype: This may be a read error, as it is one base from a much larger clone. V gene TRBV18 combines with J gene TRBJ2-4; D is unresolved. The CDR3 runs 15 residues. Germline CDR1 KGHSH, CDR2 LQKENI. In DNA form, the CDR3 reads TGTGCCAGCTCACCCGATCCCTTAGGACGAAACAGTCAGTACTTC. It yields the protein CASSPDPLGRNSQYF.

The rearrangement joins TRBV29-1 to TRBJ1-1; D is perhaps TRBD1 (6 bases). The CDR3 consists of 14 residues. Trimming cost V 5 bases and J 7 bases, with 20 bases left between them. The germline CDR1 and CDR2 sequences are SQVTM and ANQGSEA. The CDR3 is CSVRNRALRVEAFF. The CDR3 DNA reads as TGCAGCGTTCGAAACAGGGCCCTAAGGGTTGAAGCTTTCTTT. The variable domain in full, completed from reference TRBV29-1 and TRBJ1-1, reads SAVISQKPSRDICQRGTSLTIQCQVDSQVTMMFWYRQQPGQSLTLIATANQGSEATYESGFVIDKFPISRPNLTFSTLTVSNMSPEDSSIYLCSVRNRALRVEAFFGQGTRLTVV.

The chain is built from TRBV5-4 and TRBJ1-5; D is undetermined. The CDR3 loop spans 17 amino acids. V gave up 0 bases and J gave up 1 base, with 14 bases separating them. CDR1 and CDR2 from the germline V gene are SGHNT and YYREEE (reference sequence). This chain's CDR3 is CASSLERDPRSNQPQHF. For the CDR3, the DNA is TGTGCCAGCAGCTTGGAGAGGGATCCACGGAGCAATCAGCCCCAGCATTTT.

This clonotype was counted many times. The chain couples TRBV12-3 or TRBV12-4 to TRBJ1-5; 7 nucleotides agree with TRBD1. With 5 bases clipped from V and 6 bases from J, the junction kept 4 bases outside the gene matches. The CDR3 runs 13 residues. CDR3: CASSADRAQPQHF. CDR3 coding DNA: TGTGCCAGCAGTGCCGACAGGGCTCAGCCCCAGCATTTT.

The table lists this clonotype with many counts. CDR3 residues: CASSPTSGVGETQYF. CDR3 nucleotides: TGTGCCAGCAGCCCGACTAGCGGGGTGGGGGAGACCCAGTACTTC. The chain recombines TRBV2 with TRBJ2-5; the match to TRBD2 covers 11 bases. The V gene end was trimmed by 6 bases and the J gene end by 5 bases; junction bases not matched to a gene: 8. Germline values: CDR1 SNHLY, CDR2 FYNNEI. This CDR3 has 15 residues.

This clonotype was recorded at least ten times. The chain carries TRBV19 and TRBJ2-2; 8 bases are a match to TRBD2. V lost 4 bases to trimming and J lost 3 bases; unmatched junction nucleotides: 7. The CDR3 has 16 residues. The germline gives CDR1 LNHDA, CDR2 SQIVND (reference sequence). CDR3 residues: CASSSRGTRDTGELFF. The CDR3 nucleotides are TGTGCCAGTAGTAGCCGAGGGACTAGGGACACCGGGGAGCTGTTTTTT.

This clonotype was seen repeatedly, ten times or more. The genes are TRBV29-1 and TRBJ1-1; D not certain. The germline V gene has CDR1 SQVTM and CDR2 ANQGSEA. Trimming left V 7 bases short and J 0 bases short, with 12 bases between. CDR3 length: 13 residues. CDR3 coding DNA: TGCAGCGCGCGACATCCTATGAACACTGAAGCTTTCTTT. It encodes CSARHPMNTEAFF. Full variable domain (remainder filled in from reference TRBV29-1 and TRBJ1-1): SAVISQKPSRDICQRGTSLTIQCQVDSQVTMMFWYRQQPGQSLTLIATANQGSEATYESGFVIDKFPISRPNLTFSTLTVSNMSPEDSSIYLCSARHPMNTEAFFGQGTRLTVV.

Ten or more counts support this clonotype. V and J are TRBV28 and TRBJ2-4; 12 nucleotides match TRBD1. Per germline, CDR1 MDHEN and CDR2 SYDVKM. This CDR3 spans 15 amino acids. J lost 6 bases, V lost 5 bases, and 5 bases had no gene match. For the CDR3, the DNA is TGTGCCAGCAGTCCCCCGGGACAGGGGGCAAACATTCAGTACTTC. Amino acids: CASSPPGQGANIQYF.

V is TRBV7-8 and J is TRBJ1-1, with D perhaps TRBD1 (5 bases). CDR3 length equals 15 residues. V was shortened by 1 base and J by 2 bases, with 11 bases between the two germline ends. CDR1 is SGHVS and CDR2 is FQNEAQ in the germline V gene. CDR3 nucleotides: TGTGCCAGCAGCTTAGTCGTGGACATCAACACTGAAGCTTTCTTT. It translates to CASSLVVDINTEAFF.

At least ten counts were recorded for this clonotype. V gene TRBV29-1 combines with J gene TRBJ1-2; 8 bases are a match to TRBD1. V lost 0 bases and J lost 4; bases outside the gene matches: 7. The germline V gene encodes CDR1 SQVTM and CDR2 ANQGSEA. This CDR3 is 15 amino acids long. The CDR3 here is CSVEDRSGQAYGYTF. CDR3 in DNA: TGCAGCGTTGAAGATCGTTCGGGACAGGCCTATGGCTACACCTTC.

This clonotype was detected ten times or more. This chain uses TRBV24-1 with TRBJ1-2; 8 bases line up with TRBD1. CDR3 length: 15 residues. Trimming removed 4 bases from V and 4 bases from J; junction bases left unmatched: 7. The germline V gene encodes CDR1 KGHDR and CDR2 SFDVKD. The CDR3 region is CATSDPTGTGYGYTF. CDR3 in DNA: TGTGCCACCAGTGACCCCACCGGGACAGGCTATGGCTACACCTTC.

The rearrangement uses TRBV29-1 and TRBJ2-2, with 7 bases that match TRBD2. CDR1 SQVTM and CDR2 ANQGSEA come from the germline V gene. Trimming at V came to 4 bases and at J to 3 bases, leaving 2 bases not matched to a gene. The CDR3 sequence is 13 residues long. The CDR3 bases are TGCAGCGTTGGGGGAGGGGACACCGGGGAGCTGTTTTTT. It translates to CSVGGGDTGELFF.

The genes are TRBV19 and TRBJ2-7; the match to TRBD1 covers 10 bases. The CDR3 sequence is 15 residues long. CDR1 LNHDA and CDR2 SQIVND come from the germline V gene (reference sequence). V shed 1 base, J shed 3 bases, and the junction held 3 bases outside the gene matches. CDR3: CASSIVGQGNYEQYF. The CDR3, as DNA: TGTGCCAGTAGTATAGTGGGACAGGGGAACTACGAGCAGTACTTC.

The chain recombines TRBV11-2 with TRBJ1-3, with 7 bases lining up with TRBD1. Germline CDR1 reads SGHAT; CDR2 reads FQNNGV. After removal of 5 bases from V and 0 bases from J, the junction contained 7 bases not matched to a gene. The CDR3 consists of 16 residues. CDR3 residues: CASSTRTGRSGNTIYF. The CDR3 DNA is TGTGCCAGCAGCACACGGACAGGTCGCTCTGGAAACACCATATATTTT.

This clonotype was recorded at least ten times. The DNA for the CDR3 is TGTGCCAGCAGTTCTAACCCCGGGGAGACCCAGTACTTC. This gives the protein CASSSNPGETQYF. This sequence joins TRBV6-5 and TRBJ2-5; D uncertain. CDR1 is MNHEY, CDR2 SVGAGI, per germline. V was pared by 4 bases and J by 5 bases, with 11 bases between. The CDR3 is 13 amino acids.

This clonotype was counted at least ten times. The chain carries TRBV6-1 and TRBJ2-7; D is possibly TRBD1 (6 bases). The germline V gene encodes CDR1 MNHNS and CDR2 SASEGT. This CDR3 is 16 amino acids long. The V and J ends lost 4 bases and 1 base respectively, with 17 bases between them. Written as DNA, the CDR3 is TGTGCCAGCAGTGTTGCTTTGGCCGGGACATCCTACGAGCAGTACTTC. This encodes CASSVALAGTSYEQYF.

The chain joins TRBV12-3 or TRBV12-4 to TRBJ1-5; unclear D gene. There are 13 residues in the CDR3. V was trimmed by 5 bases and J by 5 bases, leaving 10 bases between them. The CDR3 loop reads CASSLLEDQPQHF. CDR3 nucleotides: TGTGCCAGCAGTCTCCTAGAAGATCAGCCCCAGCATTTT.

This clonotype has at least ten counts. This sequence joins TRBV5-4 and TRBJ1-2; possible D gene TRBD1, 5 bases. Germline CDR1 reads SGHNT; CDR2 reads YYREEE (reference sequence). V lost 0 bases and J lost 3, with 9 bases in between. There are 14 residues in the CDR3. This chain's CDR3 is CASSLADRDYGYTF. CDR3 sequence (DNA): TGTGCCAGCAGCTTGGCCGACAGAGACTATGGCTACACCTTC.

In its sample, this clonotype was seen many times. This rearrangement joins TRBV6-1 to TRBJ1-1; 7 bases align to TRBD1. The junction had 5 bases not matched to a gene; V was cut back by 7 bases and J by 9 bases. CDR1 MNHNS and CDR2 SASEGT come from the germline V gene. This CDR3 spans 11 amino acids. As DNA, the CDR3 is TGTGCCAGCAAGGGGACAGTGAAAGCTTTCTTT. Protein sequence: CASKGTVKAFF.

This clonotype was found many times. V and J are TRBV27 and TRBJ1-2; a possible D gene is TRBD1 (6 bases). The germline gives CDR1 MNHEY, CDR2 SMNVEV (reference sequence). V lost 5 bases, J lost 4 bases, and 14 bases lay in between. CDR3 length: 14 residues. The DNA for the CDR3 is TGTGCCAGCAGTACCAGACAGGACCTCTATGGCTACACCTTC. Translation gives CASSTRQDLYGYTF.